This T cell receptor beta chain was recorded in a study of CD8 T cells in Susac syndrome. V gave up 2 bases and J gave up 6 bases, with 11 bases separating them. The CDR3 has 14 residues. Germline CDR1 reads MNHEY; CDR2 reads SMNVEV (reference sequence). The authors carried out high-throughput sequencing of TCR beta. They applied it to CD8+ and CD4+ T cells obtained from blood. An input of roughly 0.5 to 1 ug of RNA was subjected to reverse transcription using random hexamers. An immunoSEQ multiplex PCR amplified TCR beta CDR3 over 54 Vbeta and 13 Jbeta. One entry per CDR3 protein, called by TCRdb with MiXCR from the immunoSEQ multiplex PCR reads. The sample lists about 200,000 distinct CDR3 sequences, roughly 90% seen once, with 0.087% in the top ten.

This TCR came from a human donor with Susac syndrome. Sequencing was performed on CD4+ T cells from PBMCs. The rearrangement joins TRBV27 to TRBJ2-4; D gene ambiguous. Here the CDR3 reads CASSLRNLLNIQYF. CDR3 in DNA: TGTGCCAGCAGTTTACGGAATTTGTTAAACATTCAGTACTTC.